This T cell receptor beta chain originates from a study of OX40 agonist ivuxolimab in advanced cancers. About the full investigation: Ivuxolimab, which targeted the costimulatory receptor OX40 (CD134), was an agonistic, fully human IgG2 monoclonal antibody. Intravenous ivuxolimab was administered to patients every 2 weeks at six dose levels: 0.01, 0.1, 0.3, 1.5, 3 and 10 mg/kg. Of the roughly 50 dose-escalation patients, hepatocellular carcinoma was present in about 20, melanoma in around 15, renal cell carcinoma in 9 and head and neck cancer in 9. In the dose-escalation cohort, roughly 82% of patients were male, and the mean age was around 60 years with a range of roughly 20 to 85. Prior anti-PD-1, anti-PD-L1 or anti-CTLA-4 therapy was permitted, and 40% to 50% of dose-escalation patients had received checkpoint inhibitors. Partial responses occurred in three dose-escalation patients, of whom one had hepatocellular carcinoma and two had cutaneous melanoma. The purpose of peripheral TCRbeta sequencing was to test whether ivuxolimab changed TCR sequence diversity and led to clonal T-cell expansion. The paper describes the monotherapy dose-escalation part (N of about 55 patients) of the phase I trial of ivuxolimab.

Note on this clone: The antigen it recognizes is unknown. Base qualities are not at hand, and no much larger clone is one base apart.

Patients with autoimmune disease history or receiving systemic immunosuppression were excluded from the trial. In every dose cohort, peripheral blood was drawn for TCR sequencing at baseline, cycle 4 day 1, and cycle 7 day 1. The samples were taken from a phase I, first-in-human, multicenter, open-label dose-escalation trial of ivuxolimab. Adults with locally advanced or metastatic head and neck squamous cell, hepatocellular, melanoma or renal cell carcinoma were enrolled in the trial. Before TCR sequencing, CD4+ T cells and CD8+ T cells from peripheral blood were sorted into separate populations. Here is what the overall study found, with its caveats: Partial responders in the 0.1-3.0 mg/kg groups had among the lowest normalized peripheral clonal expansion, especially among CD8+ T cells. At doses from 0.1 to 3.0 mg/kg, clonal expansion was seen in both CD4+ and CD8+ blood T cells between baseline and week 6. Low levels of normalized T-cell clonal expansion were also seen in some patients who did not respond. Antigen specificity was not determined for the clonally expanded peripheral T cells. After ivuxolimab, expanded clones were on average more numerous among CD8+ T cells than among CD4+ T cells.

The germline V gene (reference sequence) supplies CDR1 SEHNR and CDR2 FQNEAQ. The CDR3 runs 15 residues from the cysteine to the phenylalanine. Here the CDR3 DNA is all that survives: 45 bases in frame from base 1. Trimming removed 5 bases from V and 0 bases from J; the gene matches leave 2 bases unexplained. To sequence the TCRbeta CDR3 region, genomic DNA was isolated from the sorted cells. The immunoSEQ Assay was used for sequencing of TCRbeta CDR3 regions. The immuneACCESS repertoire file appears here via TCRdb, limited to in-frame rearrangements. These files lack a portion of the clones; in checked studies, under half of the deficit traces to unresolved V genes, and the cause of the others is not known. In all, the sample holds about 5,800 clones, and roughly 77% of those were seen once. The ten largest clonotypes hold around 13% of the sample.

This clonotype was sampled from an adult with an advanced solid tumor such as melanoma, head and neck, liver or kidney cancer. The rearrangement combines TRBV7-9 with TRBJ2-1, with TRBD2 matching 9 junction bases. This specimen consisted of CD4+ or CD8+ T cells sorted from blood, obtained in a trial of the OX40 agonist ivuxolimab. The CDR3 amino acid sequence is: CASSRAGGSYNEQFF. The sequence in DNA is TGTGCCAGCAGCCGAGCGGGAGGCTCCTACAATGAGCAGTTCTTC. Outside the CDR3, residues come from the reference TRBV7-9 and TRBJ2-1 proteins, so the full variable domain is: DTGVSQNPRHKITKRGQNVTFRCDPISEHNRLYWYRQTLGQGPEFLTYFQNEAQLEKSRLLSDRFSAERPKGSFSTLEIQRTEQGDSAMYLCASSRAGGSYNEQFFGPGTRLTVL.